These 14 T cell receptor beta chains share one sample of origin, sequenced in a study of blood T cell repertoires in COVID-19. Sequenced by immunoSEQ multiplex PCR; TCRdb stores in-frame clones only, minus some. This table has 17,000 or so clones, about 90% appearing once. The source material was peripheral blood. These receptors came from a man aged 50 to 60 with active COVID-19.

V is TRBV6-6 and J is TRBJ2-7; TRBD1 agrees at 9 bases. In germline, CDR1 is MNHNY, CDR2 SVGAGI (reference sequence). Losses at the gene ends were 6 bases for V and 4 bases for J; bases not matched to a gene: 1. CDR3 length: 12 residues. The CDR3 is CASSGQGYEQYF. In DNA form, the CDR3 reads TGTGCCAGCAGCGGACAGGGGTACGAGCAGTACTTC.

V is TRBV6-1 and J is TRBJ1-4; the D is unclear. V shed 1 base and J shed 6 bases, with 15 bases lying between them. This CDR3 has 16 amino acids. Germline V lookup: CDR1 MNHNS, CDR2 SASEGT. The CDR3 spells CASSEVSLTEDEKLFF. The CDR3 DNA is TGTGCCAGCAGTGAAGTGTCCCTAACTGAGGATGAAAAACTGTTTTTT.

The V and J genes are TRBV27 and TRBJ2-1, with D maybe TRBD1 (6 bases). This CDR3 is built from 13 residues. The V gene's germline CDR1 is MNHEY and CDR2 SMNVEV (reference sequence). V was cut by 2 bases and J by 10 bases, with 12 bases left in between. The CDR3 DNA sequence: TGTGCCAGCAGTTTACACAGGGCCAGCGAGCAGTTCTTC. Amino acids: CASSLHRASEQFF.

The CDR3 region is CAWGQNYGYTF. CDR3 bases: TGTGCCTGGGGACAGAACTATGGCTACACCTTC. J is TRBJ1-2 and V is TRBV30, with D possibly TRBD1 on 6 matching bases. The V end lost 5 bases, the J end lost 2 bases, and 6 bases lay between the germline ends. Germline CDR1 and CDR2: GTSNPN and SVGIG (reference sequence). This CDR3 comprises 11 residues.

The chain carries TRBV7-8 and TRBJ1-1; the match to TRBD1 covers 7 bases. V was clipped by 3 bases and J by 5 bases; unmatched bases: 6. This CDR3 is 14 amino acids long. Germline V gives CDR1 SGHVS, CDR2 FQNEAQ. CDR3: CASSFAVTGTEAFF. CDR3 bases: TGTGCCAGCAGCTTTGCCGTGACAGGGACTGAAGCTTTCTTT. The full variable domain, completed using reference TRBV7-8 and TRBJ1-1, is GAGVSQSPRYKVAKRGQDVALRCDPISGHVSLFWYQQALGQGPEFLTYFQNEAQLDKSGLPSDRFFAERPEGSVSTLKIQRTQQEDSAVYLCASSFAVTGTEAFFGQGTRLTVV.

The rearrangement joins TRBV28 to TRBJ2-2; 8 nucleotides agree with TRBD2. Germline V gives CDR1 MDHEN, CDR2 SYDVKM. CDR3 length: 14 residues. The CDR3 loop is CVVRGGGYTGELFF. As DNA, the CDR3 is TGTGTCGTCCGGGGGGGAGGATACACCGGGGAGCTGTTTTTT.

The chain is built from TRBV7-9 and TRBJ1-3, with D unclear. Germline assignment: CDR1 SEHNR and CDR2 FQNEAQ (reference sequence). CDR3 length: 13 amino acids. Trimming stripped 3 bases from V and 5 bases from J, with 8 bases between. CDR3: CASSLRHRNTIYF. The CDR3, as DNA: TGTGCCAGCAGCTTGAGACACCGAAACACCATATATTTT.

This clone is a singleton in its sample. This chain links TRBV6-5 with TRBJ2-7; TRBD1 is a possible D gene (7 bases). Per the germline V gene, CDR1 is MNHEY and CDR2 is SVGAGI. V lost 7 bases and J 7 bases, leaving 17 bases between the germline ends. The CDR3 has 13 amino acids. The DNA of the CDR3 is TGTGCCAGCAACGTCCAGGGGGGAAGAGAGCAGTACTTC. Translation: CASNVQGGREQYF.

The chain recombines TRBV28 with TRBJ2-2; 7 positions match TRBD1. Germline V CDR1 and CDR2: MDHEN, SYDVKM. Trimming removed 8 bases from V and 7 bases from J; junction bases left unmatched: 4. The CDR3 is made up of 12 amino acids. CDR3 amino acids: CASGDRDGELFF. CDR3 sequence (DNA): TGTGCCAGCGGCGACAGGGACGGGGAGCTGTTTTTT.

The V call is TRBV3-1 (or the pseudogene TRBV3-2), the J call TRBJ2-1; 11 bases line up with TRBD2. V was pared by 1 base and J by 9 bases, with 5 bases of the junction left unmatched. The CDR3 extends over 15 amino acids. The germline gives CDR1 LGHDT, CDR2 YNNKEL (reference sequence). The CDR3 sequence is CASSQGATSGGEQFF. CDR3 nucleotides: TGTGCCAGCAGCCAAGGGGCTACTAGCGGGGGTGAGCAGTTCTTC.

The chain has TRBV27 and TRBJ2-1; D gene ambiguous. CDR3 length equals 15 residues. Looked up from germline, CDR1 is MNHEY and CDR2 is SMNVEV (reference sequence). Between the trimmed V and J ends, which lost 2 bases and 0 bases, there was a span of 8 bases. CDR3 amino acids: CASSLTLDSYNEQFF. CDR3 DNA: TGTGCCAGCAGTTTAACGTTAGACTCCTACAATGAGCAGTTCTTC.

This chain joins TRBV11-2 and TRBJ2-1, with D maybe TRBD2 (6 bases). The CDR3 contains 14 residues. Germline V gene sequence: CDR1 SGHAT, CDR2 FQNNGV. Trimming took off 4 bases at V and 7 bases at J, with 14 bases between the two ends. Here the CDR3 reads CASSSYGTHNEQFF. Written as DNA, the CDR3 is TGTGCCAGCAGCTCCTACGGGACTCATAATGAGCAGTTCTTC.

Worth noting for this clone: The junction does not match germline at one end; this may be a read error. V and J are TRBV6-5 and TRBJ2-1; weak D call: TRBD2 (5 bases). The germline CDR1 and CDR2 sequences are MNHEY and SVGAGI. The CDR3 has 13 amino acids. In DNA form, the CDR3 reads TGTGCCAGCAGCCCCCCTGCGGTTCAGTGGCGGGTCTTC. Translated, it gives CASSPPAVQWRVF.

This clone was observed a single time. The J gene is TRBJ1-2, the V gene TRBV28, with a weak D call TRBD1 (5 bases). The CDR3 covers 15 residues. The V gene lost 6 bases and the J gene lost 4 bases, with 18 bases spanning the gap. CDR1 is MDHEN, CDR2 SYDVKM, per germline. The CDR3 spells CASRPSAGGSYGYTF. CDR3 nucleotide sequence: TGTGCCAGCAGGCCCTCGGCGGGGGGAAGCTATGGCTACACCTTC.